This T cell receptor beta chain comes out of a study of blood T cells in healthy people across ages. Findings of the study overall: Unsorted PBMCs prevented conclusive naive versus antigen-experienced comparison.

On this clonotype itself: Antigen specificity is unknown.

This CDR3 is built from 17 residues. Trimming removed 0 bases from V and 4 bases from J; junction bases left unmatched: 8. Germline-derived CDR1 and CDR2 are SGHRS and YFSETQ. Using a J-beta primer mix together with a sample-barcoded 5' primer, a second PCR was run for about 6 to 11 cycles. TCRdb recomputed calls from the 5' RACE reads with MiXCR, one row per CDR3 protein. This sample has about 2 million distinct CDR3 sequences, with roughly 49% found just once. Every donor provided ten milliliters of peripheral blood. The sequence derives from a woman aged 40 to 50 in good health. The chain combines TRBV5-1 with TRBJ2-3, with 10 bases that match TRBD2. The source material was blood. The CDR3 reads CASSLDSSGGASDTQYF. As DNA, the CDR3 is TGCGCCAGCAGCTTGGATTCCAGCGGGGGGGCTTCAGATACGCAGTATTTT. Using reference TRBV5-1 and TRBJ2-3 for the parts outside the CDR3, the full variable domain is KAGVTQTPRYLIKTRGQQVTLSCSPISGHRSVSWYQQTPGQGLQFLFEYFSETQRNKGNFPGRFSGRQFSNSRSEMNVSTLELGDSALYLCASSLDSSGGASDTQYFGPGTRLTVL.